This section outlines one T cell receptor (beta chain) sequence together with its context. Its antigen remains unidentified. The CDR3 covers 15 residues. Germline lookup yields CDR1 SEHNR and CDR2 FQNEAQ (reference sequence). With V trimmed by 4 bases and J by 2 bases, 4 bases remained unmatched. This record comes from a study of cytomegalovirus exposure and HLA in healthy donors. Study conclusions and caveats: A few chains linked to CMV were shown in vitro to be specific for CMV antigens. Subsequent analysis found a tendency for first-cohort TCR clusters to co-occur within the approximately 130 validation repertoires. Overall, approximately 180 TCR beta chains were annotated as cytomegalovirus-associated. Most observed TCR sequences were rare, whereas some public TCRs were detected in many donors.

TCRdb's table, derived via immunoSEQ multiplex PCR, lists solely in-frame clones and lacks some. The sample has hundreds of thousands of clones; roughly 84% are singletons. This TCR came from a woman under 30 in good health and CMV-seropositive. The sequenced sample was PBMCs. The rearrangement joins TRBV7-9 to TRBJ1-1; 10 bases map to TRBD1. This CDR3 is CASSSRQGANTEAFF. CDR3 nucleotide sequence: TGTGCCAGCAGCTCCAGACAGGGGGCTAACACTGAAGCTTTCTTT.